The source of this TCR beta chain is a study of OX40 agonist ivuxolimab in advanced cancers. At the level of the study: Ivuxolimab, which is an agonistic anti-OX40 (CD134) antibody, was administered to the patients. Cohort: more than 75% men, mean age approximately 60, aged about 23 to 79. Whole-study findings and limits: On average, CD8+ T cells had more expanded clones than CD4+.

Note on this clone: Its target is not known.

This table comes from immunoSEQ multiplex PCR, and its TCRdb copy is limited to in-frame clones, with some not included. The sample lists under 60,000 clones, 80% to 85% occurring once. V lost 1 base, J lost 5 bases, and 12 bases lay in between. Looked up from germline, CDR1 is LNHNV and CDR2 is YYDKDF (reference sequence). The CDR3 has 14 amino acids. Autoimmune disease history or systemic immunosuppression led to patients being barred. The chain couples TRBV15 to TRBJ2-7; D not certain. Sequencing used CD4+ or CD8+ T cells sorted from blood, obtained in a trial of the OX40 agonist ivuxolimab. The receptor comes from an adult with an advanced solid tumor such as melanoma, head and neck, liver or kidney cancer. CDR3 nucleotides: TGTGCCACCAGCAGAGTAGGGTCTCTTGACGAGCAGTACTTC. As protein: CATSRVGSLDEQYF.